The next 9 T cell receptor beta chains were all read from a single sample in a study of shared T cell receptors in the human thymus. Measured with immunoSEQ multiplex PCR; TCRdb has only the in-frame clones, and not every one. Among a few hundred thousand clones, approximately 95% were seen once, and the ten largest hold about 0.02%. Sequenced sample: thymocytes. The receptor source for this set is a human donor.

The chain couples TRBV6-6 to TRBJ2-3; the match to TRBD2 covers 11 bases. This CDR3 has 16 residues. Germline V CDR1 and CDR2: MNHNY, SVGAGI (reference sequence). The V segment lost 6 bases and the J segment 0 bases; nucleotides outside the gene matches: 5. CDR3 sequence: CASSQGLADSTDTQYF. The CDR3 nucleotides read TGTGCCAGCAGCCAGGGACTAGCGGATAGCACAGATACGCAGTATTTT.

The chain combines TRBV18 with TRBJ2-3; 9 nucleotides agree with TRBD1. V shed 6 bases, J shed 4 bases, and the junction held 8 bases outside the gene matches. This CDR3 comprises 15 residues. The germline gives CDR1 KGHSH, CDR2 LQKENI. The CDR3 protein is CASSPGQGTPDTQYF. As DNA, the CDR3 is TGTGCCAGCTCCCCGGGACAGGGTACCCCAGATACGCAGTATTTT.

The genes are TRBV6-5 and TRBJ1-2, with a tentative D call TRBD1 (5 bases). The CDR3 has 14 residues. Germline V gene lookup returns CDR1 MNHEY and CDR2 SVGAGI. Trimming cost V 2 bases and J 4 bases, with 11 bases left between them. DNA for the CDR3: TGTGCCAGCAGTTACAGGGGACCGCTCTATGGCTACACCTTC. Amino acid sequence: CASSYRGPLYGYTF.

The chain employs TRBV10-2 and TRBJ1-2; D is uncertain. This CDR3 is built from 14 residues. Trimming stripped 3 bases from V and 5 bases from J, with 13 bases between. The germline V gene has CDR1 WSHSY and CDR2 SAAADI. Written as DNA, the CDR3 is TGCGCCAGCAGTGATTGGGAACCAATATATGGCTACACCTTC. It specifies CASSDWEPIYGYTF.

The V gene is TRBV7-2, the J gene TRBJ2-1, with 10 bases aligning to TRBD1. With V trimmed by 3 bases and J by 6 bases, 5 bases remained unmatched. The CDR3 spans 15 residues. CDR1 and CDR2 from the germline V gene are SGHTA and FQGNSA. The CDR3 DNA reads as TGTGCCAGCAGCTTCGGGACAGGGGCTTTCAATGAGCAGTTCTTC. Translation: CASSFGTGAFNEQFF.

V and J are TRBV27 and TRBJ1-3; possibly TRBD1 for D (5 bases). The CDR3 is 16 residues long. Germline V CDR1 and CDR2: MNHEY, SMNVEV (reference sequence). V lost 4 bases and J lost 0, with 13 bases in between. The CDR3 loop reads CASSSRDASSGNTIYF. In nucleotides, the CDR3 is TGTGCCAGCAGTTCCCGGGACGCCAGCTCTGGAAACACCATATATTTT.

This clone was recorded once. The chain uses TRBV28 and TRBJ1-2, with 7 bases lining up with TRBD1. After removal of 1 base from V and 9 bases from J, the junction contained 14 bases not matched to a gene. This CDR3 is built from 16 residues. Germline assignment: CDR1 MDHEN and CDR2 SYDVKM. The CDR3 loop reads CASSLSLAGGGECYTF. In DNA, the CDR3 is TGTGCCAGCAGTTTATCCCTCGCAGGGGGAGGGGAATGCTACACCTTC.

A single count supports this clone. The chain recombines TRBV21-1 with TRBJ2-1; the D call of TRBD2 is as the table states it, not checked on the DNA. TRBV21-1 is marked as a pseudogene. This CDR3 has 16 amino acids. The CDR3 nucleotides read TGTGCCTACTTGCCGGTGTTAAGAACTTCCTACAATGAGCAGTTCTTC. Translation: CAYLPVLRTSYNEQFF.

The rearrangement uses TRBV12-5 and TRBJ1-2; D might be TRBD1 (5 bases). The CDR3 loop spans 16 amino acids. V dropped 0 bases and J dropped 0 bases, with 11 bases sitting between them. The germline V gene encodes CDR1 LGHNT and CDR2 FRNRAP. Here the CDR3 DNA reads TGTGCTAGTGGTTTGGTACGGGGGAAATCTAACTATGGCTACACCTTC. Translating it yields CASGLVRGKSNYGYTF.